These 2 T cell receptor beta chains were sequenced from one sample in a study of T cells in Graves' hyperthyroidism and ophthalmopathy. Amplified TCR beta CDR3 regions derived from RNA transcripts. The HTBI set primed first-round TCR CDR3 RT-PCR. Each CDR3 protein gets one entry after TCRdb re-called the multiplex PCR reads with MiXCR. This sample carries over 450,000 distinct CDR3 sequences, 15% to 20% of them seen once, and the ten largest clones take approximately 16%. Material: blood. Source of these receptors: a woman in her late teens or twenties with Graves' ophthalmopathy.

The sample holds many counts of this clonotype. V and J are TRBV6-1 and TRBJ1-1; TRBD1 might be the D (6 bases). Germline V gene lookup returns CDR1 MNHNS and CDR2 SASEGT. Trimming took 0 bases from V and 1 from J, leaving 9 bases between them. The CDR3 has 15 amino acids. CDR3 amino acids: CASSEARTENTEAFF. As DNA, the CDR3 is TGTGCCAGCAGTGAAGCCCGGACAGAGAACACTGAAGCTTTCTTT.

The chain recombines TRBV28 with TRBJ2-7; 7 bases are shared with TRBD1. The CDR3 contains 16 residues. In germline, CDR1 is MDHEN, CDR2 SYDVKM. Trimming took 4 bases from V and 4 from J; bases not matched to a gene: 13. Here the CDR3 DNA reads TGTGCCAGCAGTTCTTATCCGGGACAGATAACATACGAGCAGTACTTC. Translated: CASSSYPGQITYEQYF.